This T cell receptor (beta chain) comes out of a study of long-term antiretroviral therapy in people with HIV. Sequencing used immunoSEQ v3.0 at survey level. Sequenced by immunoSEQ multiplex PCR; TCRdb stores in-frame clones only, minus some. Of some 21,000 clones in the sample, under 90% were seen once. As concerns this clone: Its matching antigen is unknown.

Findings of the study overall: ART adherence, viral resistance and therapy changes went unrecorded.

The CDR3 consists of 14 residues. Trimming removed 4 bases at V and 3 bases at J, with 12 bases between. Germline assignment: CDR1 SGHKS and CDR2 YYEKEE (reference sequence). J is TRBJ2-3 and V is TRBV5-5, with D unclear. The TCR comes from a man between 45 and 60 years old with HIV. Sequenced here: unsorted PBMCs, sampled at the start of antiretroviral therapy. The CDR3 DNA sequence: TGTGCCAGCAGCCCCCGAGAGACAACAGATACGCAGTATTTT. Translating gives CASSPRETTDTQYF.